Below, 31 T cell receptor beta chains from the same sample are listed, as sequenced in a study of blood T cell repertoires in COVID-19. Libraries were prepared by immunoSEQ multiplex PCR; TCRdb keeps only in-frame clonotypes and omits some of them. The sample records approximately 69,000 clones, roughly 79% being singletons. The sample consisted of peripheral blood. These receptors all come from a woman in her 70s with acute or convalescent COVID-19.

CDR3 sequence reads: CASSLSGYNEQFF. CDR3 nucleotides: TGTGCCAGCAGCTTGAGCGGTTACAATGAGCAGTTCTTC. The gene calls are TRBV7-9 and TRBJ2-1; D is possibly TRBD2 (5 bases). The CDR3 spans 13 residues. Trimming shortened V by 3 bases and J by 4 bases, and 7 bases separated the two germline ends. Germline V CDR1 and CDR2: SEHNR, FQNEAQ (reference sequence).

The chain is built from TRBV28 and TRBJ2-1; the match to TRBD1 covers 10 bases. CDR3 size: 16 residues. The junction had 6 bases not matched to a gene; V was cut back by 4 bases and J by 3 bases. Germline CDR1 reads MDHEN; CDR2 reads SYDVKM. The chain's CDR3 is CASSSPGDRGYNEQFF. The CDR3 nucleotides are TGTGCCAGCAGTTCCCCGGGGGACAGGGGCTACAATGAGCAGTTCTTC.

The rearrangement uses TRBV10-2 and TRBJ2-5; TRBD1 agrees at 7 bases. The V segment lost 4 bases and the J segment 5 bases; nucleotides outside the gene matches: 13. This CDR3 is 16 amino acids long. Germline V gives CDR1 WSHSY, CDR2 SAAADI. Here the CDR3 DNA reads TGCGCCAGCAGTGGCCATCCGGGCCTACAGGGGGAGACCCAGTACTTC. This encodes CASSGHPGLQGETQYF.

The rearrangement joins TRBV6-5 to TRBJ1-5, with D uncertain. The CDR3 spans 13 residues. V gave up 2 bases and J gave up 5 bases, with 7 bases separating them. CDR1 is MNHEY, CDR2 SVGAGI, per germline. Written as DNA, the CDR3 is TGTGCCAGCAGTTACGCGGCAGATCAGCCCCAGCATTTT. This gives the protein CASSYAADQPQHF.

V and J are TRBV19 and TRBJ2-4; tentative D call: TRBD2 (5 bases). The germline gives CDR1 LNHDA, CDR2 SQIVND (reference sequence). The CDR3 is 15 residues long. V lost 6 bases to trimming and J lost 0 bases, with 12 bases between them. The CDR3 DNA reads TGTGCCAGTAGACCGGGAACGGGAGCCAAAAACATTCAGTACTTC. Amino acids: CASRPGTGAKNIQYF.

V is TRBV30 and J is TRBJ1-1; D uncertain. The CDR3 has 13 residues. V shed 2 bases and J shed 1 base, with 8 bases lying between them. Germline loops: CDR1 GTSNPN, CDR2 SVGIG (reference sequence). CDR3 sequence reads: CAWSFAANTEAFF. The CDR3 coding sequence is TGTGCCTGGAGTTTCGCGGCGAACACTGAAGCTTTCTTT.

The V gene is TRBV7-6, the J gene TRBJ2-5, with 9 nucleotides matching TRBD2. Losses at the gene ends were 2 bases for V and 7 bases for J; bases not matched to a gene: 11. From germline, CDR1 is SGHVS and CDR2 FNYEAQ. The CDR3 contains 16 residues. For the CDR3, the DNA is TGTGCCAGCAGCTTACGACCGGGACTAGCTTCAGGGACCCAGTACTTC. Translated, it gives CASSLRPGLASGTQYF. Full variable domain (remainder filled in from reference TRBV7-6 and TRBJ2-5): GAGVSQSPRYKVTKRGQDVALRCDPISGHVSLYWYRQALGQGPEFLTYFNYEAQQDKSGLPNDRFSAERPEGSISTLTIQRTEQRDSAMYRCASSLRPGLASGTQYFGPGTRLLVL.

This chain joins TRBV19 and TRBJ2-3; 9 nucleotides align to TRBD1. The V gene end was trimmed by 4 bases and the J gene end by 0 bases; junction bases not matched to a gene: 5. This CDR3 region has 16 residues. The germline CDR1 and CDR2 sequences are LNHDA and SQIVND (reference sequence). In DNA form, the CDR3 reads TGTGCCAGTAGTAGGGGGACAGGGTTTAGCACAGATACGCAGTATTTT. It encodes CASSRGTGFSTDTQYF.

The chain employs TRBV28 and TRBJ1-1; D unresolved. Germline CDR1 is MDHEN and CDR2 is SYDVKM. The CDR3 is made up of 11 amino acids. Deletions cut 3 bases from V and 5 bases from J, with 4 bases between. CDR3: CASSFRTEAFF. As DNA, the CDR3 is TGTGCCAGCAGTTTCCGGACTGAAGCTTTCTTT. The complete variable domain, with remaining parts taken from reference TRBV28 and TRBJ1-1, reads DVKVTQSSRYLVKRTGEKVFLECVQDMDHENMFWYRQDPGLGLRLIYFSYDVKMKEKGDIPEGYSVSREKKERFSLILESASTNQTSMYLCASSFRTEAFFGQGTRLTVV.

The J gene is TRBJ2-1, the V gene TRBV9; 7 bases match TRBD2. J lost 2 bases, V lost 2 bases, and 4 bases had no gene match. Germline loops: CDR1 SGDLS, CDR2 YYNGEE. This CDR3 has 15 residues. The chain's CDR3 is CASSVLGGTYNEQFF. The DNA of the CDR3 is TGTGCCAGCAGCGTCCTCGGGGGGACCTACAATGAGCAGTTCTTC.

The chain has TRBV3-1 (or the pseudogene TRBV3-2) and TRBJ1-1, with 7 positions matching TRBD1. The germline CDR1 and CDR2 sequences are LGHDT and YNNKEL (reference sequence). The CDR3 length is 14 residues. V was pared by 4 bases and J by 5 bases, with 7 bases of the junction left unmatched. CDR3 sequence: CASSLRQGVTEAFF. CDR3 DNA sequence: TGTGCCAGCAGCCTCCGACAGGGCGTAACTGAAGCTTTCTTT.

CDR3: CASCRDTGELFF. CDR3 DNA: TGTGCCAGTTGCAGGGACACCGGGGAGCTGTTTTTT. The V call is TRBV28, the J call TRBJ2-2; a weak D match, TRBD1 (5 bases). The CDR3 length is 12 residues. Germline-derived CDR1 and CDR2 are MDHEN and SYDVKM. V shed 9 bases and J shed 3 bases, with 8 bases lying between them.

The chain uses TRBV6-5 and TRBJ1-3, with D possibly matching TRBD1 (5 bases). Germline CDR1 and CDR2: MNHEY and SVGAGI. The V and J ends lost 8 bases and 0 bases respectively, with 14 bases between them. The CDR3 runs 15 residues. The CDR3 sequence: CASRRQYSSGNTIYF. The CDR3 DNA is TGTGCCAGCCGAAGACAGTACAGCTCTGGAAACACCATATATTTT.

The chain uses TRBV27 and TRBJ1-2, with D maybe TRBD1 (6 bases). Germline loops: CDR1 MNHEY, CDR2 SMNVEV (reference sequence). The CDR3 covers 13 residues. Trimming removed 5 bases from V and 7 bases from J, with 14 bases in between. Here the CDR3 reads CASSPRGVPGYTF. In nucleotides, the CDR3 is TGTGCCAGCAGTCCCAGGGGTGTACCTGGCTACACCTTC.

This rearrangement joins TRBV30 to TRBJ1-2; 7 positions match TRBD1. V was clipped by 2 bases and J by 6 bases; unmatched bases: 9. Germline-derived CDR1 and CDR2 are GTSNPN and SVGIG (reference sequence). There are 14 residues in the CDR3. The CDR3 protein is CAWSNDRVIHGYTF. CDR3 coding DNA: TGTGCCTGGAGTAACGACAGGGTCATCCATGGCTACACCTTC.

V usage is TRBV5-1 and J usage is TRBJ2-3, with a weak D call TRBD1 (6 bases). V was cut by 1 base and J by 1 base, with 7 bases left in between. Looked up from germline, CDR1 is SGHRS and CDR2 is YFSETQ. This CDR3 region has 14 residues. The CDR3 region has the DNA TGCGCCAGCAGCTTGTCAGGGGGCACAGATACGCAGTATTTT. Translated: CASSLSGGTDTQYF.

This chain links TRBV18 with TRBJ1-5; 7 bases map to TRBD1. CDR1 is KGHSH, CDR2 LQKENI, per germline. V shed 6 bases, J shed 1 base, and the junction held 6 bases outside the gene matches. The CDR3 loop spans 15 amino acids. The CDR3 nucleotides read TGTGCCAGCTCGCAGACAGGGTTGAGCAATCAGCCCCAGCATTTT. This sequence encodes CASSQTGLSNQPQHF.

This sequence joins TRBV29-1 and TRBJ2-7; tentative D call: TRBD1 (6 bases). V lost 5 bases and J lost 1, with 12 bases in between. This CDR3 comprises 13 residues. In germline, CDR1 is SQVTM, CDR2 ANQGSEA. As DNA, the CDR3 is TGCAGCGTTTCAGGGGACGGGTCCTACGAGCAGTACTTC. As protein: CSVSGDGSYEQYF.

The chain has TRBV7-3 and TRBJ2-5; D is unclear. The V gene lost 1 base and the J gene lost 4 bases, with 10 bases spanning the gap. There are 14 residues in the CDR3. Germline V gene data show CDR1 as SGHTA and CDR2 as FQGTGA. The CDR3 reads CASSLNTGGETQYF. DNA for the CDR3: TGTGCCAGCAGCTTAAATACGGGTGGAGAGACCCAGTACTTC.

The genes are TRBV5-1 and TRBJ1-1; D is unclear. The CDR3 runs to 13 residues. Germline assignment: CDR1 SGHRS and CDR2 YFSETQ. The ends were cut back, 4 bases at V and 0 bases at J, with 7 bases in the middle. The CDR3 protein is CASSPGLNTEAFF. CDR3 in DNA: TGCGCCAGCAGCCCGGGTCTGAACACTGAAGCTTTCTTT.

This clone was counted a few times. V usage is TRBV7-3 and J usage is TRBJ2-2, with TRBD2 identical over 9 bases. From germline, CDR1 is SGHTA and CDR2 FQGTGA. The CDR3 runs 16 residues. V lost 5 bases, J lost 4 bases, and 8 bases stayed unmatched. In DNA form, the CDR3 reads TGTGCCAGCAGCCCCGACCATAGCGGGAGCACCGGGGAGCTGTTTTTT. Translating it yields CASSPDHSGSTGELFF.

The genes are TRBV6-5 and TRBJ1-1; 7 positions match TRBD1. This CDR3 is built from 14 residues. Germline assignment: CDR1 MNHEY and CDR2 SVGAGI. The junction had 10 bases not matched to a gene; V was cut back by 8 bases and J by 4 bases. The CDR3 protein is CASGTAVESTEAFF. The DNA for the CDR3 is TGTGCCAGCGGGACAGCCGTCGAGAGCACTGAAGCTTTCTTT.

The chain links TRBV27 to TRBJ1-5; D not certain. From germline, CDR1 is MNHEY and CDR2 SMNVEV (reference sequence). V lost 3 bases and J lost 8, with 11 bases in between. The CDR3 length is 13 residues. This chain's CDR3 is CASSLREEEPQHF. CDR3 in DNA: TGTGCCAGCAGTTTGAGAGAGGAGGAGCCCCAGCATTTT.

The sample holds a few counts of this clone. This CDR3 is CASSHGLAEYYEQYF. The DNA for the CDR3 is TGTGCCAGCAGTCATGGACTAGCGGAGTACTACGAGCAGTACTTC. The rearrangement uses TRBV2 and TRBJ2-7, with 10 positions matching TRBD2. The V gene's germline CDR1 is SNHLY and CDR2 FYNNEI. The ends lost 5 bases at V and 3 bases at J; junction bases unmatched: 7. This CDR3 has 15 residues.

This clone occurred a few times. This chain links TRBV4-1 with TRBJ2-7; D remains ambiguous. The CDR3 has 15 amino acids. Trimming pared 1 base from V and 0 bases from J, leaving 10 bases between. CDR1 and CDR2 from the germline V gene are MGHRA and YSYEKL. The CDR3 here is CASSQVGYSSYEQYF. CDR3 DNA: TGCGCCAGCAGCCAAGTAGGATACAGCTCCTACGAGCAGTACTTC.

As DNA, the CDR3 is TGTGCCAGCAGTACAGGGAAGAGCACTGAAGCTTTCTTT. Protein product: CASSTGKSTEAFF. The chain carries TRBV27 and TRBJ1-1, with a weak D call TRBD1 (6 bases). The CDR3 is made up of 13 amino acids. From germline, CDR1 is MNHEY and CDR2 SMNVEV (reference sequence). Deletions cut 5 bases from V and 4 bases from J, with 11 bases between.

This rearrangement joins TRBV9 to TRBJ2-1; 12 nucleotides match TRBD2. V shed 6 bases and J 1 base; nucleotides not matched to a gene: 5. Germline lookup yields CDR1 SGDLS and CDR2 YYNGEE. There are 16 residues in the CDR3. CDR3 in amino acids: CASNLAGGGSYNEQFF. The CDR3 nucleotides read TGTGCCAGCAACCTAGCGGGAGGGGGATCCTACAATGAGCAGTTCTTC.

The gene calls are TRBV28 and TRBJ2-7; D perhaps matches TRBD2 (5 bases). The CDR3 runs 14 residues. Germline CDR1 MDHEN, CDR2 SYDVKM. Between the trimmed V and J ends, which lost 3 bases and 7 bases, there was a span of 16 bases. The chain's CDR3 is CASSLPGLEREQYF. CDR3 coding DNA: TGTGCCAGCAGTTTGCCCGGTCTTGAGCGGGAGCAGTACTTC. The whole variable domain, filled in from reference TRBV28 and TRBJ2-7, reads DVKVTQSSRYLVKRTGEKVFLECVQDMDHENMFWYRQDPGLGLRLIYFSYDVKMKEKGDIPEGYSVSREKKERFSLILESASTNQTSMYLCASSLPGLEREQYFGPGTRLTVT.

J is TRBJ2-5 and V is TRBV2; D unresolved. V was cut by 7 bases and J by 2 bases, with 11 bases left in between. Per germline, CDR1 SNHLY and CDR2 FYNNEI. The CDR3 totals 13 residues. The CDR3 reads CASMGSSQETQYF. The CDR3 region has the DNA TGTGCCAGCATGGGCAGTTCACAAGAGACCCAGTACTTC.

The CDR3 nucleotides are TGTGCCAGCAGCGGCGGAGGGGTATGGGGGAGGCGGCTAGCTAACAATGAGCAGTTCTTC. Protein: CASSGGGVWGRRLANNEQFF. The chain recombines TRBV2 with TRBJ2-1, with D tentatively TRBD2 (6 bases). Trimming removed 6 bases from V and 5 bases from J, with 32 bases in between. CDR1 SNHLY and CDR2 FYNNEI come from the germline V gene. The length of the CDR3 is 20 residues.

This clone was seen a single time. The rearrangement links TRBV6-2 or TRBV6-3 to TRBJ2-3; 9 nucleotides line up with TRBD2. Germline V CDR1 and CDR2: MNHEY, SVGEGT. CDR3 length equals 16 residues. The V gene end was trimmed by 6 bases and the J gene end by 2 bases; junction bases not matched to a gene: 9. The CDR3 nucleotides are TGTGCCAGCAGCCCGGGCCTAGCGGGGACCACAGATACGCAGTATTTT. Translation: CASSPGLAGTTDTQYF.